What follows is one T cell receptor beta chain and its context. What it binds is unknown. The repertoire was sequenced with immunoSEQ multiplex PCR; TCRdb's copy has only in-frame clones and lacks some. Found here are about 76,000 clones, about 82% of them singletons; the top ten hold approximately 0.65%. This entry comes from a study of OX40 agonist ivuxolimab in advanced cancers. Study in general: Ivuxolimab, an antibody acting as an agonist of OX40 (CD134), was used to treat patients. The diagnoses of dose-escalation patients were hepatocellular carcinoma, melanoma, renal cell or head and neck cancer.

Study-level findings and limits: At doses 0.1 to 3.0 mg/kg, CD4+ and CD8+ clones expanded. On average, CD8+ T cells showed a greater number of expanded clones than CD4+.

The source was CD4+ or CD8+ T cells sorted from blood, collected in a trial of the OX40 agonist ivuxolimab. The clonotype originates from an adult with an advanced solid tumor such as melanoma, head and neck, liver or kidney cancer.

CDR3 coding DNA: TGTGCCAGCAGCCTCCAAGGGCCGAACACCGGGGAGCTGTTTTTT. It codes for CASSLQGPNTGELFF. The chain is built from TRBV5-5 and TRBJ2-2; D is undetermined. Germline V gene data show CDR1 as SGHKS and CDR2 as YYEKEE (reference sequence). This CDR3 spans 15 amino acids. V was trimmed by 4 bases and J by 0 bases, leaving 10 bases between them. Using reference TRBV5-5 and TRBJ2-2 for the parts outside the CDR3, the full variable domain is DAGVTQSPTHLIKTRGQQVTLRCSPISGHKSVSWYQQVLGQGPQFIFQYYEKEERGRGNFPDRFSARQFPNYSSELNVNALLLGDSALYLCASSLQGPNTGELFFGEGSRLTVL.